The 27 T cell receptor beta chains given below trace back to one sample, sequenced in a study of somatic mutations in cytotoxic T cells in rheumatoid arthritis. Profiled with immunoSEQ multiplex PCR; TCRdb holds only in-frame clones, not every one. The sample carries some 26,000 clones, about 81% recorded once. Material: CD8+ T cells sorted from blood. The receptors stem from a man between 45 and 60 years old in good health.

The chain recombines TRBV7-9 with TRBJ1-1; 10 nucleotides align to TRBD1. Looked up from germline, CDR1 is SEHNR and CDR2 is FQNEAQ (reference sequence). Trimming cost V 1 base and J 0 bases; bases outside gene matches: 2. This CDR3 contains 16 residues. The CDR3 sequence is CASSLGGQGLNTEAFF. The CDR3 DNA reads as TGTGCCAGCAGCTTAGGGGGACAGGGGCTGAACACTGAAGCTTTCTTT.

V usage is TRBV10-3 and J usage is TRBJ2-3; unclear D gene. Trimming cost V 11 bases and J 2 bases, with 26 bases left between them. This CDR3 has 17 amino acids. The germline V gene encodes CDR1 ENHRY and CDR2 SYGVKD. The CDR3 DNA reads TGTGCCGCCCGGGCCTTTGATAGGACGTATTACACAGATACGCAGTATTTT. It encodes CAARAFDRTYYTDTQYF.

This rearrangement joins TRBV7-9 to TRBJ2-5; maybe TRBD1 (7 bases). The CDR3 consists of 15 residues. Between the trimmed V and J ends, which lost 5 bases and 3 bases, there was a span of 16 bases. In germline, CDR1 is SEHNR, CDR2 FQNEAQ (reference sequence). Written as DNA, the CDR3 is TGTGCCAGCAGCCCCAGACAGGGAGGTAAAGAGACCCAGTACTTC. Translated, it gives CASSPRQGGKETQYF.

CDR3 bases: TGCGCCAGCAGCCCAAGGGACACTGGAAATTCACCCCTCCACTTT. The encoded protein is CASSPRDTGNSPLHF. This rearrangement joins TRBV4-1 to TRBJ1-6, with a weak D call TRBD1 (6 bases). Germline CDR1 reads MGHRA; CDR2 reads YSYEKL. The germline V and J ends were trimmed by 4 bases and 7 bases, with 14 bases remaining between them. The CDR3 has 15 residues.

The V call is TRBV2, the J call TRBJ2-7; 8 nucleotides align to TRBD2. Per germline, CDR1 SNHLY and CDR2 FYNNEI. CDR3 length: 12 residues. Trimming at V came to 10 bases and at J to 5 bases, leaving 7 bases not matched to a gene. CDR3 sequence reads: CATQREFHEQYF. The CDR3 DNA reads as TGTGCCACTCAGCGGGAGTTTCACGAGCAGTACTTC. Looking up the rest from reference TRBV2 and TRBJ2-7 gives the full variable domain: EPEVTQTPSHQVTQMGQEVILRCVPISNHLYFYWYRQILGQKVEFLVSFYNNEISEKSEIFDDQFSVERPDGSNFTLKIRSTKLEDSAMYFCATQREFHEQYFGPGTRLTVT.

In DNA, the CDR3 is TGTGCCAGCAGTGAAACAGGGGCCCTTGAAGCTTTCTTT. Protein sequence: CASSETGALEAFF. This chain joins TRBV6-1 and TRBJ1-1; TRBD1 matches at 7 bases. CDR1 and CDR2 from the germline V gene are MNHNS and SASEGT. The V segment lost 2 bases and the J segment 7 bases; nucleotides outside the gene matches: 4. This CDR3 spans 13 amino acids.

The chain uses TRBV29-1 and TRBJ2-1, with D perhaps matching TRBD2 (6 bases). There are 10 residues in the CDR3. Germline V CDR1 and CDR2: SQVTM, ANQGSEA. Trimming stripped 3 bases from V and 12 bases from J, with 9 bases between. CDR3 residues: CSVEGLPQFF. The CDR3 DNA is TGCAGCGTTGAGGGACTTCCGCAGTTCTTC.

This chain links TRBV6-5 with TRBJ1-1; TRBD1 matches at 8 bases. J gave up 5 bases and V 7 bases, and 6 bases lay outside the gene matches. The CDR3 runs to 13 residues. Germline assignment: CDR1 MNHEY and CDR2 SVGAGI. CDR3 residues: CASIAGGRTEAFF. The CDR3 DNA sequence: TGTGCCAGCATCGCAGGGGGCAGGACTGAAGCTTTCTTT.

The rearrangement links TRBV4-1 to TRBJ1-2; the D is unclear. The V gene's germline CDR1 is MGHRA and CDR2 YSYEKL. The CDR3 length is 15 residues. Trimming pared 1 base from V and 4 bases from J, leaving 13 bases between. As DNA, the CDR3 is TGCGCCAGCAGCCAAGGGAGACACGGTGGCTATGGCTACACCTTC. Encoded protein: CASSQGRHGGYGYTF.

V is TRBV11-2 and J is TRBJ2-2, with a tentative D call TRBD1 (7 bases). The length of the CDR3 is 17 residues. Germline assignment: CDR1 SGHAT and CDR2 FQNNGV. V was shortened by 9 bases and J by 3 bases, with 23 bases between the two germline ends. The chain's CDR3 is CASRTSGGQSYTGELFF. In DNA, the CDR3 is TGTGCCAGTCGTACCTCAGGGGGGCAGAGTTACACCGGGGAGCTGTTTTTT.

The chain is built from TRBV11-2 and TRBJ2-3; the D gene is possibly TRBD1 (5 bases). The V and J ends lost 6 bases and 4 bases respectively, with 11 bases between them. This CDR3 has 13 amino acids. CDR1 is SGHAT and CDR2 is FQNNGV in the germline V gene. CDR3 loop: CASRQGVADTQYF. The CDR3 DNA is TGTGCCAGCAGGCAGGGCGTGGCAGATACGCAGTATTTT.

The chain links TRBV9 to TRBJ2-1, with TRBD2 identical over 10 bases. With V trimmed by 3 bases and J by 0 bases, 3 bases remained unmatched. Looked up from germline, CDR1 is SGDLS and CDR2 is YYNGEE. The CDR3 sequence is 16 residues long. CDR3: CASSAPSGSSYNEQFF. The CDR3 nucleotides are TGTGCCAGCAGCGCCCCTAGCGGGAGCTCCTACAATGAGCAGTTCTTC.

The chain employs TRBV2 and TRBJ1-5; D remains ambiguous. The CDR3 runs to 13 residues. V was cut by 7 bases and J by 5 bases, with 12 bases left in between. Germline V gene sequence: CDR1 SNHLY, CDR2 FYNNEI. CDR3 sequence: CASIGGFDQPQHF. CDR3 sequence (DNA): TGTGCCAGCATTGGTGGTTTTGATCAGCCCCAGCATTTT.

The genes are TRBV7-9 and TRBJ1-2, with TRBD1 matching 7 bases. V was clipped by 5 bases and J by 1 base; unmatched bases: 10. The CDR3 length is 16 residues. CDR1 and CDR2 from the germline V gene are SEHNR and FQNEAQ (reference sequence). CDR3 DNA sequence: TGTGCCAGCAGCGTGAAAGGGACAGATCATAACTATGGCTACACCTTC. This translates into CASSVKGTDHNYGYTF.

A word on this clone: The same CDR3 arises from other DNA sequences in this sample as well. The chain carries TRBV19 and TRBJ2-3, with D unclear. CDR3 size: 15 residues. The V end lost 3 bases, the J end lost 0 bases, and 10 bases lay between the germline ends. Germline values: CDR1 LNHDA, CDR2 SQIVND (reference sequence). The CDR3 is CASSIRRGSTDTQYF. In DNA, the CDR3 is TGTGCCAGTAGTATCAGGCGCGGTAGCACAGATACGCAGTATTTT.

The rearrangement joins TRBV19 to TRBJ2-1, with TRBD1 matching 8 bases. The CDR3 is 14 residues long. Germline V lookup: CDR1 LNHDA, CDR2 SQIVND (reference sequence). V lost 10 bases and J lost 9; bases outside the gene matches: 14. DNA of the CDR3: TGTGCCATAGGACAGGGAGGAATTTTGGGTGAGCAGTTCTTC. Amino acid sequence: CAIGQGGILGEQFF.

J is TRBJ2-1 and V is TRBV11-1, with 9 bases identical to TRBD2. The V gene end was trimmed by 4 bases and the J gene end by 9 bases; junction bases not matched to a gene: 16. The CDR3 runs 17 residues. Germline V gene sequence: CDR1 SGHAT, CDR2 FQDESV (reference sequence). The CDR3 DNA reads TGTGCCAGCAGCTCCCGTCGAGCGGGAGGTTTTAAGATTGAGCAGTTCTTC. Residues: CASSSRRAGGFKIEQFF.

The CDR3 here is CASSLAGPGDGYTF. CDR3 sequence (DNA): TGTGCCAGCAGCTTAGCAGGGCCGGGGGATGGCTACACCTTC. This rearrangement joins TRBV7-8 to TRBJ1-2; tentative D call: TRBD1 (5 bases). Trimming took off 0 bases at V and 6 bases at J, with 11 bases between the two ends. CDR1 SGHVS and CDR2 FQNEAQ come from the germline V gene. The CDR3 covers 14 residues.

This clone has a single count. This rearrangement joins TRBV6-5 to TRBJ2-7; 8 nucleotides align to TRBD2. The CDR3 covers 14 residues. Germline lookup yields CDR1 MNHEY and CDR2 SVGAGI. J lost 6 bases, V lost 0 bases, and 4 bases had no gene match. The CDR3 nucleotides are TGTGCCAGCAGTTACTCGACCGGGAGGGGCGAGCAGTACTTC. Protein product: CASSYSTGRGEQYF.

The chain links TRBV27 to TRBJ2-3; the match to TRBD2 covers 15 bases. V was clipped by 5 bases and J by 8 bases; unmatched bases: 5. The CDR3 is made up of 15 amino acids. Looked up from germline, CDR1 is MNHEY and CDR2 is SMNVEV (reference sequence). The CDR3 reads CASSPTGLAGGTQYF. Written as DNA, the CDR3 is TGTGCCAGCAGTCCAACGGGACTAGCGGGAGGTACGCAGTATTTT.

The chain has TRBV21-1 and TRBJ2-7; TRBD1 reflects the table's D call only, with no check against the DNA. TRBV21-1 is labeled a pseudogene. There are 15 residues in the CDR3. CDR3 in amino acids: CASSKDAGAPYEQYF. As DNA, the CDR3 is TGTGCCAGCAGCAAAGACGCAGGGGCGCCTTACGAGCAGTACTTC.

The genes are TRBV4-1 and TRBJ2-1; 7 bases agree with TRBD2. Germline assignment: CDR1 MGHRA and CDR2 YSYEKL. CDR3 length: 17 residues. Trimming took 7 bases from V and 7 from J; bases not matched to a gene: 19. The CDR3 sequence is CASTPRGRETEGNEQFF. Here the CDR3 DNA reads TGCGCCAGCACCCCTAGAGGGCGGGAGACGGAGGGGAATGAGCAGTTCTTC.

J is TRBJ2-7 and V is TRBV4-1; tentatively, D is TRBD2 (5 bases). Between the trimmed V and J ends, which lost 4 bases and 0 bases, there was a span of 16 bases. CDR1 and CDR2 (germline): MGHRA, YSYEKL. The CDR3 length is 16 residues. The CDR3 nucleotides are TGCGCCAGCAGCCTTACACCGGGAACACTCTCCTACGAGCAGTACTTC. This sequence encodes CASSLTPGTLSYEQYF.

The chain couples TRBV27 to TRBJ1-1; the D is unclear. Trimming removed 1 base from V and 3 bases from J, with 6 bases in between. The germline V gene encodes CDR1 MNHEY and CDR2 SMNVEV (reference sequence). The CDR3 sequence is 13 residues long. DNA of the CDR3: TGTGCCAGCAGTTTATTCCCCCACACTGAAGCTTTCTTT. Its translation: CASSLFPHTEAFF.

The rearrangement links TRBV19 to TRBJ2-7, with TRBD1 matching 8 bases. The CDR3 consists of 13 residues. Trimming took 3 bases from V and 9 from J; bases not matched to a gene: 7. CDR1 LNHDA and CDR2 SQIVND come from the germline V gene (reference sequence). The CDR3 spells CASSILPGGVQYF. Here the CDR3 DNA reads TGTGCCAGTAGTATTCTCCCAGGGGGCGTGCAGTACTTC.

This clone was observed a single time. The chain recombines TRBV7-9 with TRBJ1-2; perhaps TRBD1 as D (5 bases). Between the trimmed V and J ends, which lost 0 bases and 1 base, there was a span of 12 bases. This CDR3 spans 16 amino acids. CDR1 SEHNR and CDR2 FQNEAQ come from the germline V gene (reference sequence). CDR3 sequence: CASSLAETDFNYGYTF. The DNA of the CDR3 is TGTGCCAGCAGCTTAGCCGAGACAGATTTTAACTATGGCTACACCTTC.

This clone has more than one count but fewer than ten. The V and J genes are TRBV9 and TRBJ2-1, with D possibly matching TRBD1 (5 bases). CDR1 and CDR2 (germline): SGDLS, YYNGEE. The length of the CDR3 is 12 residues. Trimming removed 3 bases from V and 7 bases from J, with 8 bases in between. The CDR3 sequence: CASSGGWNEQFF. The CDR3 coding sequence is TGTGCCAGCAGCGGGGGCTGGAATGAGCAGTTCTTC.